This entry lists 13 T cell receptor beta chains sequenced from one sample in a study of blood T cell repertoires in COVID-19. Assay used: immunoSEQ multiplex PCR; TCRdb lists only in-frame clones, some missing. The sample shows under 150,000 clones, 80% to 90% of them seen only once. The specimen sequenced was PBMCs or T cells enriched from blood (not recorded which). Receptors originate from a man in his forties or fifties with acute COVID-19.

The CDR3 region has the DNA TGCAGCGTTGAAGGAATAGCGGGAGTGAAAGAGCAGTACTTC. Protein sequence: CSVEGIAGVKEQYF. J is TRBJ2-7 and V is TRBV29-1; TRBD2 aligns across 9 bases. The CDR3 consists of 14 residues. Germline CDR1 SQVTM, CDR2 ANQGSEA. The trim removed 1 base at V and 7 bases at J, leaving 8 bases unmatched.

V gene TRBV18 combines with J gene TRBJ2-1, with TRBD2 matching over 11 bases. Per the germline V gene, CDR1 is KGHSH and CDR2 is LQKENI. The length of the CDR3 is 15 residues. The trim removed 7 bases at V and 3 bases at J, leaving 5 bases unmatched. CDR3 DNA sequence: TGTGCCAGCTTAACCGGGACTAGCGGCTACAATGAGCAGTTCTTC. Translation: CASLTGTSGYNEQFF.

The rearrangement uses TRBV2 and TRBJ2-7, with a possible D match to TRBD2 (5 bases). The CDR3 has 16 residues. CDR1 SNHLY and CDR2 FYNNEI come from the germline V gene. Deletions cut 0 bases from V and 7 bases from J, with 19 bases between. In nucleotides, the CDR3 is TGTGCCAGCAGTGAAGCGCTTAGGACTCTCCTACGTGAGCAGTACTTC. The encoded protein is CASSEALRTLLREQYF.

The CDR3 reads CASSPPDRNTEAFF. The CDR3, as DNA: TGTGCCAGCTCACCACCGGACAGAAACACTGAAGCTTTCTTT. The chain couples TRBV18 to TRBJ1-1; tentatively, D is TRBD1 (6 bases). Germline-derived CDR1 and CDR2 are KGHSH and LQKENI. V was shortened by 0 bases and J by 2 bases, with 7 bases between the two germline ends. This CDR3 is 14 amino acids long.

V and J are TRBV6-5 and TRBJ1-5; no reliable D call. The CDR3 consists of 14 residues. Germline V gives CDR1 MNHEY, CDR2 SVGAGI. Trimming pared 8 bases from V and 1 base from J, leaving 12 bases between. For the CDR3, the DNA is TGTGCCAGCTCAAAAGGAGCCAGCAATCAGCCCCAGCATTTT. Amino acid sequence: CASSKGASNQPQHF.

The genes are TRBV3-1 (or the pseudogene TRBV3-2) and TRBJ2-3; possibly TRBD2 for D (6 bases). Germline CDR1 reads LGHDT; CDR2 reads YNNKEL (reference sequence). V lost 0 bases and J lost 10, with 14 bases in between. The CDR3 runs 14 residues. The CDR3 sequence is CASSQDLAASAQYF. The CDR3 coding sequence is TGTGCCAGCAGCCAAGATCTGGCGGCTAGCGCGCAGTATTTT.

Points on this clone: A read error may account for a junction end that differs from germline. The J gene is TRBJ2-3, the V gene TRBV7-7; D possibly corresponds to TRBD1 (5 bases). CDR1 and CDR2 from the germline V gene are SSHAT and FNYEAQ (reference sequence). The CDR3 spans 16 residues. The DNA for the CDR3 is TGTGCTAGCAGCTTAGGGCTTTGGGGCCGCACAGATACGCAGTATTTT. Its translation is CASSLGLWGRTDTQYF.

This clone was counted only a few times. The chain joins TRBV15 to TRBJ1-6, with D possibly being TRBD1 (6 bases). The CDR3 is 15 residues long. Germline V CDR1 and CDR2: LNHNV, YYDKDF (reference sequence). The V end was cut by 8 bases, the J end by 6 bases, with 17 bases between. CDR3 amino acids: CATRRGGELNSPLHF. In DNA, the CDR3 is TGTGCCACCCGACGGGGGGGCGAACTTAATTCACCCCTCCACTTT.

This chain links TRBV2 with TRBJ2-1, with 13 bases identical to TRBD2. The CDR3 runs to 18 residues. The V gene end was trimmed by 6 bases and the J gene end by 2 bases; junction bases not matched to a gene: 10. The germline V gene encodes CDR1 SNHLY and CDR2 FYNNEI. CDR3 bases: TGTGCCAGCAGACGACTAGCGGGGGGTCTTGGCCCCTACAATGAGCAGTTCTTC. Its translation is CASRRLAGGLGPYNEQFF. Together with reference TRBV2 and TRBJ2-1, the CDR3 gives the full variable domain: EPEVTQTPSHQVTQMGQEVILRCVPISNHLYFYWYRQILGQKVEFLVSFYNNEISEKSEIFDDQFSVERPDGSNFTLKIRSTKLEDSAMYFCASRRLAGGLGPYNEQFFGPGTRLTVL.

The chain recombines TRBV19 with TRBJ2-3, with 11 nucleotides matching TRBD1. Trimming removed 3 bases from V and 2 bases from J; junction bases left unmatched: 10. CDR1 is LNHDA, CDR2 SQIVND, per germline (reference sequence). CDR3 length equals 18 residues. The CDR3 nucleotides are TGTGCCAGTAGTATGGACAGGGGGCCGCTCCAGTACACAGATACGCAGTATTTT. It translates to CASSMDRGPLQYTDTQYF.

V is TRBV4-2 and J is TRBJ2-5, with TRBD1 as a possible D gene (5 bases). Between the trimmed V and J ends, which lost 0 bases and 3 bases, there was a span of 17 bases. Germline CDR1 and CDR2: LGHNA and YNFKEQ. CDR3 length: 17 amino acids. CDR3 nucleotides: TGTGCCAGCAGCCAAGATTATCGGACATCTTATAAAGAGACCCAGTACTTC. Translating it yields CASSQDYRTSYKETQYF.

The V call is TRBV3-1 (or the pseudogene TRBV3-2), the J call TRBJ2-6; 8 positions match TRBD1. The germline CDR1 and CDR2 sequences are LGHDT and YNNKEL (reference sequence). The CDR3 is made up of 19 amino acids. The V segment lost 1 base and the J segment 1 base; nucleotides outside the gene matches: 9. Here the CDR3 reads CASSQVFGQGLSGANVLTF. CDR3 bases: TGTGCCAGCAGCCAAGTCTTCGGACAGGGCCTTTCTGGGGCCAACGTCCTGACTTTC.

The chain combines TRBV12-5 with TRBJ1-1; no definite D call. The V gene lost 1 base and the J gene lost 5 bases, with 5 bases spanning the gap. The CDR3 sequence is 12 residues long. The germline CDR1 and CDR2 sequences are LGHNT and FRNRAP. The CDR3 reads CASGLGQTEAFF. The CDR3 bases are TGTGCTAGTGGTTTGGGGCAAACTGAAGCTTTCTTT.